This T cell receptor beta chain emerged from a study of identical twins. Study-wide points: Conclusions were drawn cross-sectionally by statistical analysis, without following the same donors. Within twin pairs, the out-of-frame alpha sequences they shared showed excess low generation probability.

There are 17 residues in the CDR3. V shed 3 bases, J shed 3 bases, and the junction held 15 bases outside the gene matches. TCRdb reprocessed the 5' RACE reads with MiXCR, giving one entry per CDR3 protein. Of 250,000 or so distinct CDR3 sequences listed, 10% to 15% are singletons. This clonotype showed up just a few times. What it binds is not known. These data were also reused for a study on yellow fever vaccine responses in identical twins. This second study says: Vaccine T cell responses of twins reportedly seemed partly convergent and partly personalized.

Specimen: memory (CD45RO+) T cells sorted from blood. V usage is TRBV5-7 and J usage is TRBJ2-7, with TRBD2 matching over 7 bases. TRBV5-7 is sorted into the ORF group, with uncertain function. This TCR derives from a woman under 30 in good health. This CDR3 reads CASSSLFTDGRSYEQYF. CDR3 in DNA: TGTGCCAGCAGCTCCTTATTCACCGACGGGAGGAGCTACGAGCAGTACTTC.